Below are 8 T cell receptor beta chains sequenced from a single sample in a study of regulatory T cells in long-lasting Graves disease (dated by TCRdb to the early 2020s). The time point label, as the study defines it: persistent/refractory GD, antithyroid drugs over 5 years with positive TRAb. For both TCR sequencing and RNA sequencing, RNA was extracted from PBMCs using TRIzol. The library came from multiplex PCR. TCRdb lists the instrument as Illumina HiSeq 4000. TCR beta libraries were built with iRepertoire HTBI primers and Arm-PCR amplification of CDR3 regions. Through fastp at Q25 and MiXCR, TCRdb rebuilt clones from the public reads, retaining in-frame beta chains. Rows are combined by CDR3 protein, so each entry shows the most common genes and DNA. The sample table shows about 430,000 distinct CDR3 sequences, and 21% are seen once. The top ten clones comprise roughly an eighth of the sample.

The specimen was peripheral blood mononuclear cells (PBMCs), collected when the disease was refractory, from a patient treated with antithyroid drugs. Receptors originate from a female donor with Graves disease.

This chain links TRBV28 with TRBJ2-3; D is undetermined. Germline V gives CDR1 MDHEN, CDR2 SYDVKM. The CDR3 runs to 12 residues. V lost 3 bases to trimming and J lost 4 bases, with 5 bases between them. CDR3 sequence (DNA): TGTGCCAGCAGTTTGTGGTCAGATACGCAGTATTTT. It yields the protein CASSLWSDTQYF.

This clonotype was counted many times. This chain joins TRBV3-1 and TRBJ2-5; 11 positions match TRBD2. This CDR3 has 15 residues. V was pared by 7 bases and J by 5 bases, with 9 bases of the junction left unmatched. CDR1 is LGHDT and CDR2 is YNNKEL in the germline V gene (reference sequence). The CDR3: CASTPTSGVGETQYF. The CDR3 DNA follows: TGTGCCAGCACCCCGACTAGCGGGGTGGGTGAGACCCAGTACTTC.

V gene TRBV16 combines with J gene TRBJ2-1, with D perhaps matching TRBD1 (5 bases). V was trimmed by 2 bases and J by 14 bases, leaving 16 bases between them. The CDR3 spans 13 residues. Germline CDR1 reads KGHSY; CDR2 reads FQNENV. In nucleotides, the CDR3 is TGTGCCAGCAGCCAACGCAGGGCTGTTGATGAGTTCTTC. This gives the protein CASSQRRAVDEFF. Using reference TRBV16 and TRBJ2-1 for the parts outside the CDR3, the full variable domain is GEEVAQTPKHLVRGEGQKAKLYCAPIKGHSYVFWYQQVLKNEFKFLISFQNENVFDETGMPKERFSAKCLPNSPCSLEIQATKLEDSAVYFCASSQRRAVDEFFGPGTRLTVL.

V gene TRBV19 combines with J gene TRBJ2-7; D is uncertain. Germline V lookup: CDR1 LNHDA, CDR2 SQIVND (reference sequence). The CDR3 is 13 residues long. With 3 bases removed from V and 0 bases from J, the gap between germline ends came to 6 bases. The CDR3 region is CASSIGISYEQYF. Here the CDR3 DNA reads TGTGCCAGTAGTATCGGCATCTCCTACGAGCAGTACTTC. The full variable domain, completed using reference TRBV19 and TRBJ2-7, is DGGITQSPKYLFRKEGQNVTLSCEQNLNHDAMYWYRQDPGQGLRLIYYSQIVNDFQKGDIAEGYSVSREKKESFPLTVTSAQKNPTAFYLCASSIGISYEQYFGPGTRLTVT.

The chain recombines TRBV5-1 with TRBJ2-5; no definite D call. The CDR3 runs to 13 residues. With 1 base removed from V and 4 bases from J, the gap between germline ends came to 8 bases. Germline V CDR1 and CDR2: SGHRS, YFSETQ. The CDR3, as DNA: TGCGCCAGCAGCTTGAGTACGAGAGAGACCCAGTACTTC. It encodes CASSLSTRETQYF.

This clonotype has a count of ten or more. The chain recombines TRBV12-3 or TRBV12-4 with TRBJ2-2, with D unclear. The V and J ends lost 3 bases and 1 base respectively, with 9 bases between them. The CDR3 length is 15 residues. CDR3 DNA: TGTGCCAGCAGTTTCCGCTGGGAGAACACCGGGGAGCTGTTTTTT. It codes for CASSFRWENTGELFF.

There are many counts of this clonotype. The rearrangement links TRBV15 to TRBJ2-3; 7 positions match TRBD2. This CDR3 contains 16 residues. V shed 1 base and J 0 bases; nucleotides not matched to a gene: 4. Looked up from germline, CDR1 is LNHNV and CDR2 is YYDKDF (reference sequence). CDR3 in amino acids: CATSRVQRDSTDTQYF. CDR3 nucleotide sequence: TGTGCCACCAGCAGAGTCCAGCGGGATAGCACAGATACGCAGTATTTT.

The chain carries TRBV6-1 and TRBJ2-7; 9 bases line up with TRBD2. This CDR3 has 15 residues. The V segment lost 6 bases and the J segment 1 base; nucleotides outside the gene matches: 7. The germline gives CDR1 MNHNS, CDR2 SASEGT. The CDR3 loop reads CASRAGREGSYEQYF. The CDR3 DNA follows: TGTGCCAGCAGGGCGGGGCGGGAGGGTTCCTACGAGCAGTACTTC.